A single sample gave rise to the 7 T cell receptor beta chains below, sequenced in a study of low-dose radiotherapy and immunotherapy resistance in tumors. Both TCRalpha and TCRbeta chains were reverse transcribed with V-gene-specific primers. Amplification of TCRs used a constant-region primer and V-primer adapter for 15 to 25 PCR cycles. TCRdb reprocessed the reads via MiXCR and lists one record per CDR3 protein. The data hold roughly 10,000 distinct CDR3 sequences, with about half observed a single time. The receptors originated from a human donor with advanced metastatic prostate, ovarian, gallbladder or colorectal cancer (not recorded which). This table probably holds off-target reads from a library built for another chain.

CDR3 in DNA: TGTGCCAGCAGCTTACAGGGGGCAACCTCCTACGAGCAGTACTTC. It encodes CASSLQGATSYEQYF. This chain links TRBV7-3 with TRBJ2-7; TRBD1 aligns across 8 bases. Germline V CDR1 and CDR2: SGHTA, FQGTGA. With V trimmed by 2 bases and J by 0 bases, 3 bases remained unmatched. The CDR3 is made up of 15 amino acids.

This clonotype was counted only a few times. The genes are TRBV30 and TRBJ2-7, with D tentatively TRBD1 (5 bases). V was trimmed by 3 bases and J by 3 bases, leaving 12 bases between them. Germline V gene sequence: CDR1 GTSNPN, CDR2 SVGIG (reference sequence). The CDR3 length is 13 residues. CDR3 bases: TGTGCCTGGAGCAGGGATATGAACTACGAGCAGTACTTC. Translation: CAWSRDMNYEQYF.

This clonotype occurred a few times. The rearrangement joins TRBV10-3 to TRBJ2-1; D remains unclear. Germline V gene data show CDR1 as ENHRY and CDR2 as SYGVKD. The CDR3 consists of 14 residues. The ends were cut back, 3 bases at V and 2 bases at J, with 8 bases in the middle. CDR3 sequence: CAISEVVAYNEQFF. In nucleotides, the CDR3 is TGTGCCATCAGTGAAGTAGTCGCCTACAATGAGCAGTTCTTC.

The chain employs TRBV29-1 and TRBJ2-1; no firm D call. The CDR3 loop spans 14 amino acids. V gave up 2 bases and J gave up 2 bases, with 10 bases separating them. The germline V gene encodes CDR1 SQVTM and CDR2 ANQGSEA. CDR3 nucleotides: TGCAGCGTTGAAACCCCAGCGACCTACAATGAGCAGTTCTTC. Protein: CSVETPATYNEQFF.

The rearrangement uses TRBV6-1 and TRBJ2-7; tentatively, D is TRBD2 (6 bases). There are 15 residues in the CDR3. In germline, CDR1 is MNHNS, CDR2 SASEGT. V was trimmed by 5 bases and J by 3 bases, leaving 17 bases between them. CDR3 residues: CASSSRGLKDYEQYF. The CDR3 nucleotides read TGTGCCAGCAGTTCTCGAGGACTAAAAGACTACGAGCAGTACTTC.

The chain employs TRBV2 and TRBJ1-2; 11 bases line up with TRBD1. The V gene's germline CDR1 is SNHLY and CDR2 FYNNEI. V was pared by 7 bases and J by 8 bases, with 9 bases of the junction left unmatched. The CDR3 spans 14 residues. The CDR3 DNA sequence: TGTGCCAGCACCCCTCCGGACAGGGGGCGCGGCTACACCTTC. Residues: CASTPPDRGRGYTF.

This clonotype was observed a few times. CDR3 in amino acids: CASSGTGSLSTRGTEAFF. The CDR3 nucleotides read TGCGCCAGCAGTGGGACAGGTTCCCTAAGTACCCGGGGGACTGAAGCTTTCTTT. This chain uses TRBV10-2 with TRBJ1-1, with TRBD1 identical over 7 bases. V lost 4 bases to trimming and J lost 5 bases; unmatched junction nucleotides: 19. The CDR3 length is 18 residues. CDR1 and CDR2 (germline): WSHSY, SAAADI.